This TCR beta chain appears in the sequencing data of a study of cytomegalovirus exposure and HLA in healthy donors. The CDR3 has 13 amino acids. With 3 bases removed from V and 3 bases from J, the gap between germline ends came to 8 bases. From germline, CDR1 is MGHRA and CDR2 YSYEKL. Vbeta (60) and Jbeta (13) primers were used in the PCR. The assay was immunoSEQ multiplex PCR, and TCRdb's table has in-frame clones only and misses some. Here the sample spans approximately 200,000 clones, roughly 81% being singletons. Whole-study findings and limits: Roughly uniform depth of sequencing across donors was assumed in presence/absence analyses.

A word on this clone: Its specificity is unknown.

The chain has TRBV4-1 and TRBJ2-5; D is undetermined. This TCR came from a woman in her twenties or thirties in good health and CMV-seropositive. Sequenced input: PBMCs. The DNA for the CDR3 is TGCGCCAGCAGCCACGGTGTGGAAGAGACCCAGTACTTC. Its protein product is CASSHGVEETQYF.